The clone carrying this TCR beta chain was counted a single time. No antigen is known for it. This sample is part of a study of response to subunit inactivated influenza vaccine. TCRdb reprocessed the RT-PCR reads via MiXCR and lists one record per CDR3 protein. The sample carries 250,000 to 350,000 distinct CDR3 sequences, 20% to 25% recorded once. Germline V gives CDR1 LNHDA, CDR2 SQIVND (reference sequence). V was shortened by 3 bases and J by 7 bases, with 16 bases between the two germline ends. This CDR3 has 14 residues. General observations from the study: Each seasonal flu vaccination may recruit only limited new T cells, authors suggested.

V usage is TRBV19 and J usage is TRBJ2-7; D might be TRBD1 (5 bases). The source material was PBMCs from blood, sampled roughly 20 months after vaccination. The receptor comes from a man aged 45 to 75 who received an inactivated influenza vaccine. The CDR3 sequence is CASSIFHGAEEQYF. CDR3 DNA: TGTGCCAGTAGTATCTTTCATGGGGCTGAGGAGCAGTACTTC.